This TCR beta chain was sequenced during a study of radiotherapy plus CTLA-4 blockade in lung cancer. Only in-frame clones appear in the TCRdb table, and some are missing; sequencing was by immunoSEQ multiplex PCR. The sample carries about 49,000 clones, 70% to 90% recorded once. There are 18 residues in the CDR3. V trimming: 11 bases; J trimming: 1 base; junction bases outside the gene matches: 20. Germline CDR1 is LNHDA and CDR2 is SQIVND (reference sequence). The chain recombines TRBV19 with TRBJ1-1, with 9 bases fitting TRBD1. The source of this sequence is a human donor with non-small cell lung cancer whose response to radiotherapy plus ipilimumab could not be evaluated. The sequencing used peripheral blood, collected from a patient treated with radiotherapy plus ipilimumab. The CDR3 here is CASSKGIGTGPSNTEAFF. CDR3 DNA sequence: TGTGCCTCCTCTAAGGGGATTGGGACAGGGCCCTCGAACACTGAAGCTTTCTTT.